This TCR beta chain comes out of a study of cytomegalovirus exposure and HLA in healthy donors. Broader study findings: Usually a TCR sequence was rare, but some public TCRs were found in many donors. With high specificity and sensitivity, the classifier reportedly diagnosed cytomegalovirus status.

V trimming: 7 bases; J trimming: 3 bases; junction bases outside the gene matches: 5. The CDR3 runs 14 residues. Germline CDR1 reads SNHLY; CDR2 reads FYNNEI. This clone showed up just once. Its antigen is not identified. The protocol was immunoSEQ multiplex PCR, while the TCRdb copy is restricted to in-frame clones and leaves out a portion. The sample has about 200,000 clones, 87% seen once. Sequencing was done on a sample of PBMCs. The source of this sequence is a young woman in good health and CMV-seropositive. This chain connects TRBV2 to TRBJ1-5; 8 nucleotides match TRBD1. The CDR3 reads CASTSTGANQPQHF. For the CDR3, the DNA is TGTGCCAGCACCTCGACAGGGGCCAATCAGCCCCAGCATTTT.